Each of the 24 T cell receptor beta chains below was sequenced from the same sample in a study of cytomegalovirus exposure and HLA in healthy donors. PCR primers comprised 60 Vbeta and 13 Jbeta primers. Produced via immunoSEQ multiplex PCR; TCRdb's table is partial and in-frame only. In the table there are 90,000 to 150,000 clones, 77% of which are singletons. Sequencing was done on a sample of PBMCs. The source of these receptors is a man between 18 and 29 years old in good health and CMV-seropositive.

This clone showed up just once. The V call is TRBV30, the J call TRBJ2-2; D is unclear. The CDR3 consists of 14 residues. The V and J ends lost 3 bases and 2 bases respectively, with 10 bases between them. Per germline, CDR1 GTSNPN and CDR2 SVGIG (reference sequence). CDR3 coding DNA: TGTGCCTGGAGCCTTGGAGTTAACACCGGGGAGCTGTTTTTT. This translates into CAWSLGVNTGELFF.

J is TRBJ1-2 and V is TRBV10-3; 9 bases match TRBD1. CDR3 size: 15 residues. Per germline, CDR1 ENHRY and CDR2 SYGVKD. The ends lost 3 bases at V and 6 bases at J; junction bases unmatched: 8. The CDR3 DNA reads as TGTGCCATCAGTGATGATCGGACAGGGGAGAATGGCTACACCTTC. Protein sequence: CAISDDRTGENGYTF.

The genes are TRBV9 and TRBJ1-2, with D maybe TRBD1 (5 bases). The ends were cut back, 5 bases at V and 4 bases at J, with 18 bases in the middle. Germline CDR1 and CDR2: SGDLS and YYNGEE. CDR3 length: 15 amino acids. Written as DNA, the CDR3 is TGTGCCAGCAGTGATAACGCGGGGGTTCCCTATGGCTACACCTTC. Encoded protein: CASSDNAGVPYGYTF.

The CDR3, as DNA: TGTGCCAGCAGCGTAGTCGGGGATCCCTCCTACGAGCAGTACTTC. This codes for CASSVVGDPSYEQYF. The chain carries TRBV9 and TRBJ2-7; D is possibly TRBD2 (5 bases). CDR3 size: 15 residues. CDR1 is SGDLS, CDR2 YYNGEE, per germline. The V and J ends lost 0 bases and 0 bases respectively, with 10 bases between them.

The chain joins TRBV10-3 to TRBJ2-5, with a possible D match to TRBD2 (5 bases). The V gene lost 10 bases and the J gene lost 4 bases, with 19 bases spanning the gap. This CDR3 is built from 14 residues. CDR1 is ENHRY and CDR2 is SYGVKD in the germline V gene. This CDR3 is CATLKQEGRETQYF. DNA of the CDR3: TGTGCCACCCTCAAGCAGGAAGGGAGAGAGACCCAGTACTTC.

The CDR3 DNA reads as TGCGCCAGCAGCTTGACAGAGCACTATGGCTACACCTTC. It translates to CASSLTEHYGYTF. V is TRBV5-1 and J is TRBJ1-2; D gene unclear. The CDR3 loop spans 13 amino acids. V was trimmed by 1 base and J by 3 bases, leaving 7 bases between them. Germline CDR1 SGHRS, CDR2 YFSETQ.

The chain combines TRBV5-1 with TRBJ2-1; a weak D match, TRBD2 (5 bases). The length of the CDR3 is 15 residues. Germline V CDR1 and CDR2: SGHRS, YFSETQ. V was clipped by 4 bases and J by 1 base, with 12 bases between them. The CDR3 loop reads CASSPLDFSYNEQFF. Written as DNA, the CDR3 is TGCGCCAGCAGCCCACTGGACTTTTCCTACAATGAGCAGTTCTTC.

This clone was detected only once. The chain combines TRBV5-1 with TRBJ2-7; D is perhaps TRBD1 (5 bases). Germline V gene sequence: CDR1 SGHRS, CDR2 YFSETQ. V shed 0 bases and J shed 0 bases, with 10 bases lying between them. The CDR3 totals 15 residues. In DNA form, the CDR3 reads TGCGCCAGCAGCTTGGAGGGGCCTATCTCCTACGAGCAGTACTTC. This gives the protein CASSLEGPISYEQYF.

The chain carries TRBV6-5 and TRBJ1-2; D perhaps matches TRBD1 (5 bases). This CDR3 comprises 14 residues. Trimming shortened V by 2 bases and J by 8 bases, and 15 bases separated the two germline ends. The germline V gene encodes CDR1 MNHEY and CDR2 SVGAGI. CDR3 in amino acids: CASSYLEGLRGYTF. CDR3 nucleotide sequence: TGTGCCAGCAGTTACCTTGAGGGACTTCGAGGCTACACCTTC.

This chain joins TRBV15 and TRBJ1-4; D possibly corresponds to TRBD1 (5 bases). CDR1 and CDR2 (germline): LNHNV, YYDKDF (reference sequence). V was trimmed by 2 bases and J by 2 bases, leaving 12 bases between them. The CDR3 extends over 16 amino acids. The CDR3, as DNA: TGTGCCACCAGCAGAAATCCGACAGTCACTAATGAAAAACTGTTTTTT. It specifies CATSRNPTVTNEKLFF.

The rearrangement joins TRBV9 to TRBJ1-2; the D gene is possibly TRBD1 (6 bases). The germline V gene encodes CDR1 SGDLS and CDR2 YYNGEE. The CDR3 extends over 15 amino acids. The V end was cut by 0 bases, the J end by 8 bases, with 17 bases between. CDR3 protein: CASSVDGNRDGGYTF. CDR3 nucleotides: TGTGCCAGCAGCGTAGACGGGAACAGGGACGGAGGCTACACCTTC.

This clone was counted a few times. The V call is TRBV10-3, the J call TRBJ2-7; D is perhaps TRBD1 (5 bases). V was trimmed by 0 bases and J by 1 base, leaving 13 bases between them. CDR3 length equals 16 residues. Germline lookup yields CDR1 ENHRY and CDR2 SYGVKD. The CDR3 spells CAISESGGAVSYEQYF. CDR3 coding DNA: TGTGCCATCAGTGAGTCAGGTGGGGCCGTGTCCTACGAGCAGTACTTC.

In this sample, this clone turned up once. This rearrangement joins TRBV6-1 to TRBJ2-7, with D possibly matching TRBD2 (5 bases). Germline loops: CDR1 MNHNS, CDR2 SASEGT. The CDR3 contains 14 residues. Between the trimmed V and J ends, which lost 6 bases and 3 bases, there was a span of 15 bases. This chain's CDR3 is CASSDFLGLYEQYF. DNA of the CDR3: TGTGCCAGCAGCGACTTCTTAGGACTCTACGAGCAGTACTTC.

V gene TRBV6-1 combines with J gene TRBJ1-1; TRBD1 might be the D (6 bases). Trimming left V 6 bases short and J 6 bases short, with 11 bases between. The CDR3 loop spans 12 amino acids. Germline CDR1 and CDR2: MNHNS and SASEGT. The CDR3 region is CASRDSYPEAFF. The CDR3 bases are TGTGCCAGCAGGGACAGTTATCCTGAAGCTTTCTTT.

V gene TRBV10-3 combines with J gene TRBJ2-2; a weak D match, TRBD2 (7 bases). From germline, CDR1 is ENHRY and CDR2 SYGVKD. The CDR3 totals 15 residues. V lost 1 base to trimming and J lost 5 bases, with 11 bases between them. This CDR3 reads CAISEWGGRTGELFF. CDR3 sequence (DNA): TGTGCCATCAGTGAGTGGGGGGGCCGGACCGGGGAGCTGTTTTTT.

CDR3 protein: CASSSRGGVLAKNIQYF. The CDR3 nucleotides are TGTGCCAGCTCATCCCGGGGGGGAGTTCTAGCCAAAAACATTCAGTACTTC. The rearrangement links TRBV18 to TRBJ2-4; 8 bases match TRBD2. V trimming: 5 bases; J trimming: 0 bases; junction bases outside the gene matches: 9. CDR1 KGHSH and CDR2 LQKENI come from the germline V gene. The CDR3 sequence is 17 residues long.

This chain links TRBV27 with TRBJ1-5, with D possibly TRBD1 on 6 matching bases. V was trimmed by 10 bases and J by 2 bases, leaving 9 bases between them. The CDR3 length is 12 residues. Germline V gene sequence: CDR1 MNHEY, CDR2 SMNVEV (reference sequence). The CDR3, as DNA: TGTGCCACAGGGGCTGGCAATCAGCCCCAGCATTTT. Encoded protein: CATGAGNQPQHF.

The rearrangement uses TRBV7-8 and TRBJ1-6, with D perhaps matching TRBD1 (5 bases). Between the trimmed V and J ends, which lost 2 bases and 9 bases, there was a span of 11 bases. The germline V gene encodes CDR1 SGHVS and CDR2 FQNEAQ. CDR3 length: 14 amino acids. The CDR3 loop reads CASSLQGVVSPLHF. CDR3 in DNA: TGTGCCAGCAGCTTACAGGGTGTAGTTTCACCCCTCCACTTT.

This chain uses TRBV6-4 with TRBJ2-5; 9 bases are a match to TRBD2. This CDR3 has 17 amino acids. CDR1 and CDR2 from the germline V gene are MRHNA and SNTAGT. V lost 3 bases to trimming and J lost 2 bases; unmatched junction nucleotides: 10. The CDR3 sequence: CASSEGLAGRNQETQYF. CDR3 sequence (DNA): TGTGCCAGCAGTGAGGGTCTAGCGGGGAGAAATCAAGAGACCCAGTACTTC.

This clone is a singleton in its sample. The rearrangement uses TRBV10-2 and TRBJ1-1; no reliable D call. The CDR3 runs 11 residues. Germline values: CDR1 WSHSY, CDR2 SAAADI. The ends were cut back, 5 bases at V and 6 bases at J, with 7 bases in the middle. The CDR3 DNA reads as TGCGCCAGCAGTTCTAACGCTGAAGCTTTCTTT. Its protein is CASSSNAEAFF.

The chain combines TRBV7-2 with TRBJ2-5, with 7 bases fitting TRBD1. The DNA end is a closer match to TRBJ2-7, so the J assignment may be wrong. The CDR3 has 15 residues. CDR1 SGHTA and CDR2 FQGNSA come from the germline V gene. The CDR3: CASSLATGSPYEQYF. The DNA for the CDR3 is TGTGCCAGCAGCTTAGCGACAGGGAGTCCCTACGAGCAGTACTTC.

This clone was detected only a few times. The J gene is TRBJ2-7, the V gene TRBV18, with 7 bases lining up with TRBD1. The CDR3 covers 16 residues. The ends lost 0 bases at V and 2 bases at J; junction bases unmatched: 7. Germline values: CDR1 KGHSH, CDR2 LQKENI. The CDR3 loop is CASSPPNRGNPYEQYF. The CDR3, as DNA: TGTGCCAGCTCACCACCGAACAGGGGCAACCCCTACGAGCAGTACTTC.

The chain links TRBV5-4 to TRBJ1-3; D not certain. The CDR3 runs 17 residues. V was cut by 0 bases and J by 0 bases, with 13 bases left in between. Germline assignment: CDR1 SGHNT and CDR2 YYREEE (reference sequence). In nucleotides, the CDR3 is TGTGCCAGCAGCTTGGATCAGGCTCTAAACTCTGGAAACACCATATATTTT. Amino acids: CASSLDQALNSGNTIYF. Based on the CDR3 plus reference TRBV5-4 and TRBJ1-3, the full variable domain is ETGVTQSPTHLIKTRGQQVTLRCSSQSGHNTVSWYQQALGQGPQFIFQYYREEENGRGNFPPRFSGLQFPNYSSELNVNALELDDSALYLCASSLDQALNSGNTIYFGEGSWLTVV.

This chain connects TRBV14 to TRBJ2-3; unclear D gene. CDR3 length: 13 amino acids. V gave up 0 bases and J gave up 4 bases, with 5 bases separating them. Germline loops: CDR1 SGHDN, CDR2 FVKESK. The CDR3 DNA follows: TGTGCCAGCAGCCAAGAGGGCCCAGATACGCAGTATTTT. The encoded protein is CASSQEGPDTQYF.